The rows below give T cell receptor beta chains drawn from one sample of a study of cytomegalovirus exposure and HLA in healthy donors. Here immunoSEQ multiplex PCR was the method, and the copy in TCRdb shows in-frame clones only, minus some. This sample contains more than 140,000 clones. Sequenced sample: PBMCs. These receptors originate from a woman under 30 in good health and CMV-seronegative. Both conserved end residues are part of each CDR3. The D gene is left open where the match is weak.

TRBJ2-1	TRBV5-4	.	CASSSGGQFNEQFF	TGTGCCAGCAGCTCAGGAGGACAGTTCAATGAGCAGTTCTTC
TRBJ2-5	TRBV7-9	TRBD1	CASSKRQGSQGGQYF	TGTGCCAGCAGCAAGAGACAGGGATCACAAGGGGGCCAGTACTTC
TRBJ2-1	TRBV29-1	TRBD2	CSVASGNNEQFF	TGCAGCGTCGCTAGCGGAAACAATGAGCAGTTCTTC
TRBJ1-2	TRBV5-6	TRBD1	CASSEGGQILNYGYTF	TGTGCCAGCAGCGAGGGGGGACAGATCCTCAACTATGGCTACACCTTC
TRBJ2-1	TRBV9	TRBD2	CASSVGPGTSGSNEQFF	TGTGCCAGCAGCGTAGGACCCGGGACTAGCGGGAGCAATGAGCAGTTCTTC
TRBJ2-3	TRBV18	.	CASSPPYATDTQYF	TGTGCCAGCTCACCACCCTACGCCACAGATACGCAGTATTTT
TRBJ2-1	TRBV28	TRBD2	CASGGGYNEQFF	TGTGCCAGCGGGGGGGGCTACAATGAGCAGTTCTTC
TRBJ2-5	TRBV4-1	TRBD2	CASSLRLAAYQETQYF	TGCGCCAGCAGCCTCCGACTAGCGGCCTACCAAGAGACCCAGTACTTC
TRBJ2-7	TRBV20-1	.	CSASVPGEQYF	TGCAGTGCCTCGGTACCCGGCGAGCAGTACTTC
TRBJ2-2	TRBV4-2	.	CASSQVFGSGSRTGELFF	TGTGCCAGCAGCCAAGTTTTCGGGTCCGGGAGTCGGACCGGGGAGCTGTTTTTT
TRBJ1-5	TRBV7-8	.	CASSFRSGVQHF	TGTGCCAGCAGCTTTCGATCGGGGGTCCAGCATTTT
TRBJ2-1	TRBV6-6	TRBD1	CASSYVGQIRNEQFF	TGTGCCAGCAGTTACGTGGGACAGATTAGGAATGAGCAGTTCTTC
TRBJ1-1	TRBV28	TRBD1	CASSLGTGQNTEAFF	TGTGCCAGCAGTTTAGGGACAGGCCAGAACACTGAAGCTTTCTTT
TRBJ2-1	TRBV11-2	TRBD2	CASSLTSGNNEQFF	TGTGCCAGCAGCTTGACTAGCGGCAACAATGAGCAGTTCTTC
TRBJ2-2	TRBV7-3	TRBD1	CAITGAAGELFF	TGTGCCATTACAGGGGCGGCCGGGGAGCTGTTTTTT
TRBJ1-1	TRBV2	TRBD1	CASSFAQGSTEAFF	TGTGCCAGCAGTTTCGCACAGGGGTCGACTGAAGCTTTCTTT
TRBJ2-3	TRBV6-5	TRBD2	CASSERDYTDTQYF	TGTGCCAGCAGTGAGCGGGACTACACAGATACGCAGTATTTT
TRBJ1-2	TRBV6-1	.	CASRDRKANSYTF	TGTGCCAGCAGGGATAGGAAAGCGAATAGCTACACCTTC
TRBJ1-3	TRBV4-1	.	CASSQDPTLKGHPLEDTIYF	TGCGCCAGCAGCCAAGATCCAACCCTAAAGGGACACCCCCTGGAGGACACCATATATTTT
TRBJ1-1	TRBV4-1	.	CASYDRTNTEAFF	TGCGCCAGCTACGACAGGACGAACACTGAAGCTTTCTTT
TRBJ1-2	TRBV5-1	TRBD1	CASSQKQGAYGYTF	TGCGCCAGCAGCCAAAAACAGGGGGCCTATGGCTACACCTTC
TRBJ2-5	TRBV9	TRBD2	CASSVGSGMQETQYF	TGTGCCAGCAGCGTAGGTAGCGGGATGCAAGAGACCCAGTACTTC